The 18 T cell receptor beta chains given below trace back to one sample, sequenced in a study of CD8 T cells in Susac syndrome. RNA totalling about 0.5 to 1 ug underwent reverse transcription with random hexamers. TCRdb processed the immunoSEQ multiplex PCR reads anew with MiXCR; each CDR3 protein has one entry. In the table there are 100,000 to 150,000 distinct CDR3 sequences, around 94% of which are singletons. Sequenced sample: CD8+ T cells from PBMCs. The origin of the receptors is a human donor with Susac syndrome.

The chain employs TRBV7-8 and TRBJ2-5, with 7 bases identical to TRBD2. The CDR3 runs 15 residues. The trim removed 2 bases at V and 2 bases at J, leaving 5 bases unmatched. Germline lookup yields CDR1 SGHVS and CDR2 FQNEAQ. The CDR3 DNA follows: TGTGCCAGCAGCTTACTTGGGAGGGTGCAAGAGACCCAGTACTTC. Protein product: CASSLLGRVQETQYF.

V is TRBV20-1 and J is TRBJ1-2; D not resolved. Germline CDR1 reads DFQATT; CDR2 reads SNEGSKA (reference sequence). The CDR3 has 17 residues. V shed 0 bases and J shed 0 bases, with 17 bases lying between them. The CDR3 region is CSARERPGDPPNYGYTF. CDR3 in DNA: TGCAGTGCTAGAGAACGCCCGGGCGACCCCCCTAACTATGGCTACACCTTC.

V is TRBV6-1 and J is TRBJ2-1; 11 positions agree with TRBD2. CDR1 and CDR2 (germline): MNHNS, SASEGT. The length of the CDR3 is 19 residues. Germline trimming cut 6 bases from V and 6 bases from J; bases unmatched to any gene: 19. CDR3 DNA sequence: TGTGCCAGCAGCCCCTTGGGTGGGACTAGCGGCCCTGAGATCAATGAGCAGTTCTTC. It encodes CASSPLGGTSGPEINEQFF.

The rearrangement links TRBV12-3 or TRBV12-4 to TRBJ1-4; D unclear. V gave up 2 bases and J gave up 0 bases, with 13 bases separating them. The length of the CDR3 is 17 residues. DNA for the CDR3: TGTGCCAGCAGTTTATTAGGGTGGATTGCAACTAATGAAAAACTGTTTTTT. Its protein product is CASSLLGWIATNEKLFF.

The chain uses TRBV6-5 and TRBJ1-1; 7 bases map to TRBD1. Germline V CDR1 and CDR2: MNHEY, SVGAGI. V lost 2 bases and J lost 3; bases outside the gene matches: 9. The CDR3 runs 16 residues. The CDR3 loop reads CASSYGIQGEYTEAFF. DNA of the CDR3: TGTGCCAGCAGTTACGGAATTCAGGGGGAGTACACTGAAGCTTTCTTT.

V gene TRBV20-1 combines with J gene TRBJ1-1, with D maybe TRBD1 (6 bases). The CDR3 has 16 amino acids. V shed 3 bases and J shed 5 bases, with 22 bases lying between them. The germline gives CDR1 DFQATT, CDR2 SNEGSKA (reference sequence). The CDR3 protein is CSARDQGPSEETEAFF. The CDR3 region has the DNA TGCAGTGCTAGGGACCAGGGGCCCAGTGAGGAGACTGAAGCTTTCTTT.

The chain recombines TRBV12-3 or TRBV12-4 with TRBJ2-2, with 9 positions matching TRBD1. The CDR3 consists of 15 residues. The ends lost 4 bases at V and 6 bases at J; junction bases unmatched: 6. The CDR3 DNA sequence: TGTGCCAGCAGTTCCGGGACAGGGTTACCCGGGGAGCTGTTTTTT. As protein: CASSSGTGLPGELFF.

The chain joins TRBV24-1 to TRBJ1-2; no reliable D call. The CDR3 length is 11 residues. Per the germline V gene, CDR1 is KGHDR and CDR2 is SFDVKD. V lost 9 bases and J lost 2, with 6 bases in between. CDR3 loop: CATETNYGYTF. CDR3 DNA sequence: TGTGCCACCGAAACAAACTATGGCTACACCTTC.

The sample holds one count of this clonotype. The chain employs TRBV25-1 and TRBJ2-1, with no clear D. Germline-derived CDR1 and CDR2 are MGHDK and SYGVNS. Trimming stripped 4 bases from V and 4 bases from J, with 23 bases between. The CDR3 sequence is 18 residues long. CDR3 residues: CASSVCDKQVGMYNEQFF. In nucleotides, the CDR3 is TGTGCCAGCAGTGTGTGCGACAAACAAGTGGGGATGTACAATGAGCAGTTCTTC. Filled out from reference TRBV25-1 and TRBJ2-1, the complete variable domain reads EADIYQTPRYLVIGTGKKITLECSQTMGHDKMYWYQQDPGMELHLIHYSYGVNSTEKGDLSSESTVSRIRTEHFPLTLESARPSHTSQYLCASSVCDKQVGMYNEQFFGPGTRLTVL.

This sequence joins TRBV6-5 and TRBJ2-3; D perhaps matches TRBD2 (7 bases). The CDR3 runs to 15 residues. Germline V gene data show CDR1 as MNHEY and CDR2 as SVGAGI. V was pared by 0 bases and J by 4 bases, with 11 bases between. The CDR3 DNA follows: TGTGCCAGCAGTTACTCGGGGGGGGCAGCAGATACGCAGTATTTT. Translation gives CASSYSGGAADTQYF.

DNA of the CDR3: TGCGCCAGCAGCTTGCATAGCGGGAGGGCCTGGGAGACCCAGTACTTC. It codes for CASSLHSGRAWETQYF. J is TRBJ2-5 and V is TRBV5-1, with TRBD2 matching over 11 bases. The CDR3 loop spans 16 amino acids. CDR1 and CDR2 from the germline V gene are SGHRS and YFSETQ. J gave up 5 bases and V 1 base, and 7 bases lay outside the gene matches.

This clonotype showed up just a few times. The CDR3 sequence is CAWSLFGGSYEQYF. CDR3 nucleotides: TGTGCCTGGAGCCTTTTTGGGGGTTCCTACGAGCAGTACTTC. This chain uses TRBV30 with TRBJ2-7; D may match TRBD1 or TRBD2 (5 bases each). V lost 3 bases and J 1 base, leaving 13 bases between the germline ends. From germline, CDR1 is GTSNPN and CDR2 SVGIG (reference sequence). This CDR3 comprises 14 residues.

V gene TRBV20-1 combines with J gene TRBJ2-7; 8 bases match TRBD2. J was trimmed by 10 bases and V by 0 bases; bases with no gene match: 11. Germline-derived CDR1 and CDR2 are DFQATT and SNEGSKA (reference sequence). The CDR3 is 14 amino acids. The CDR3 region has the DNA TGCAGTGCTAGAGATCAGGAGCGGGAGTTAGAACAGTACTTC. Its translation: CSARDQERELEQYF.

This chain joins TRBV5-6 and TRBJ2-2; 8 bases are shared with TRBD2. CDR1 is SGHDT, CDR2 YYEEEE, per germline. After removal of 2 bases from V and 3 bases from J, the junction contained 6 bases not matched to a gene. The CDR3 runs 16 residues. The CDR3 DNA reads as TGTGCCAGCAGCTTTCTCCGGGGGGGCTACACCGGGGAGCTGTTTTTT. Its protein product is CASSFLRGGYTGELFF.

The chain combines TRBV30 with TRBJ1-1; 8 bases match TRBD1. With 1 base clipped from V and 1 base from J, the junction kept 2 bases outside the gene matches. Germline V gives CDR1 GTSNPN, CDR2 SVGIG (reference sequence). The CDR3 covers 14 residues. The CDR3 DNA follows: TGTGCCTGGAGTGCTGGACAGGGGAACACTGAAGCTTTCTTT. It encodes CAWSAGQGNTEAFF. The full variable domain, its missing parts supplied by reference TRBV30 and TRBJ1-1, is SQTIHQWPATLVQPVGSPLSLECTVEGTSNPNLYWYRQAAGRGLQLLFYSVGIGQISSEVPQNLSASRPQDRQFILSSKKLLLSDSGFYLCAWSAGQGNTEAFFGQGTRLTVV.

This sequence joins TRBV12-3 or TRBV12-4 and TRBJ2-3; 9 bases are a match to TRBD2. The CDR3 runs to 21 residues. V was clipped by 0 bases and J by 3 bases; unmatched bases: 19. CDR3 residues: CASSLAIPAPPPGLATDTQYF. CDR3 bases: TGTGCCAGCAGTTTAGCGATCCCAGCCCCCCCACCGGGACTAGCAACAGATACGCAGTATTTT.

The chain recombines TRBV5-6 with TRBJ1-6; the match to TRBD1 covers 8 bases. The CDR3 sequence is 16 residues long. Losses at the gene ends were 3 bases for V and 8 bases for J; bases not matched to a gene: 10. Per the germline V gene, CDR1 is SGHDT and CDR2 is YYEEEE. The CDR3 DNA follows: TGTGCCAGCAGCTCGGAACTGACAGGGGAGGATTCACCCCTCCACTTT. The encoded protein is CASSSELTGEDSPLHF.

The gene calls are TRBV30 and TRBJ2-5, with 15 bases aligning to TRBD2. With 8 bases clipped from V and 5 bases from J, the junction kept 21 bases outside the gene matches. CDR1 and CDR2 from the germline V gene are GTSNPN and SVGIG (reference sequence). The CDR3 spans 19 residues. CDR3 sequence (DNA): TGTGCCGGCGAGTATATGGTGGGGACTAGCGGGAGGTCAGGGGAGACCCAGTACTTC. Protein product: CAGEYMVGTSGRSGETQYF.